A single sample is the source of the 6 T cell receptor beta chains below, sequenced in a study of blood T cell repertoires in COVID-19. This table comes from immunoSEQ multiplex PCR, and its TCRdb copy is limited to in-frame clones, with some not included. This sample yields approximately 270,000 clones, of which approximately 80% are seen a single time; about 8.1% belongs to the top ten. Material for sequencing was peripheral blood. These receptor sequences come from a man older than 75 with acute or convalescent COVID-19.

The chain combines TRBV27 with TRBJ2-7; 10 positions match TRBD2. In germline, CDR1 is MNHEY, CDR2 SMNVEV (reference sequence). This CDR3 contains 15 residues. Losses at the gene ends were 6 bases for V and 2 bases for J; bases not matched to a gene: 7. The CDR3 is CASSRTGTSAYEQYF. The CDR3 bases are TGTGCCAGCAGCCGGACCGGGACTAGCGCCTACGAGCAGTACTTC.

CDR3 sequence: CASSFSGRGAGANVLTF. The CDR3 bases are TGTGCCAGCAGTTTTAGCGGGAGGGGGGCTGGGGCCAACGTCCTGACTTTC. The V call is TRBV27, the J call TRBJ2-6; 11 positions agree with TRBD2. This CDR3 has 17 amino acids. Germline lookup yields CDR1 MNHEY and CDR2 SMNVEV (reference sequence). With 3 bases clipped from V and 2 bases from J, the junction kept 3 bases outside the gene matches. Variable domain in full (rest from reference TRBV27 and TRBJ2-6): EAQVTQNPRYLITVTGKKLTVTCSQNMNHEYMSWYRQDPGLGLRQIYYSMNVEVTDKGDVPEGYKVSRKEKRNFPLILESPSPNQTSLYFCASSFSGRGAGANVLTFGAGSRLTVL.

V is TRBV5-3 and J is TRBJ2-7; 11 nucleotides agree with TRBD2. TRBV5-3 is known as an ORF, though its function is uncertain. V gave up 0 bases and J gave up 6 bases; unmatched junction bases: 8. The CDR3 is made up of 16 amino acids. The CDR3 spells CARSLGLAGGPVEQYF. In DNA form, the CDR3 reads TGTGCCAGAAGCTTGGGCTTAGCGGGAGGGCCGGTCGAGCAGTACTTC.

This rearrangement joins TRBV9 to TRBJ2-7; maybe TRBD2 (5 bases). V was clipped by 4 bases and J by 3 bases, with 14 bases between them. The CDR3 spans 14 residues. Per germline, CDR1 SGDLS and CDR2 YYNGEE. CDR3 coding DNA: TGTGCCAGCAGCCCCCGTCCCCGGGACTACGAGCAGTACTTC. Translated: CASSPRPRDYEQYF.

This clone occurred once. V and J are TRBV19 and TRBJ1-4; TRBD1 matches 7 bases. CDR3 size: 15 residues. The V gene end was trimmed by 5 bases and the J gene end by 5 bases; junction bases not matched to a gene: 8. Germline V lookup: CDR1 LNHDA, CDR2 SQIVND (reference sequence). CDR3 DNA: TGTGCCAGTAGTGTCCACAGGGGACCGAATGAAAAACTGTTTTTT. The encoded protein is CASSVHRGPNEKLFF.

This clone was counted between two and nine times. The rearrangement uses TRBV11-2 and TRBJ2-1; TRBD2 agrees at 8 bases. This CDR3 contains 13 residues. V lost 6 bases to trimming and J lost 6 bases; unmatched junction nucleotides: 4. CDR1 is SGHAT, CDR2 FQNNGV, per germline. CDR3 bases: TGTGCCAGCAGTTTCGGGACTAGCAATGAGCAGTTCTTC. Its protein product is CASSFGTSNEQFF.